The 23 T cell receptor beta chains given below trace back to one sample, sequenced in a study of T cell changes during pregnancy in multiple sclerosis. Profiling relied on immunoSEQ multiplex PCR, and the TCRdb table lists in-frame clones only, not all of them. Among 80,000 or so clones listed, about 90% were seen once. The sequencing used peripheral blood, collected before pregnancy. The receptors derive from a female donor with multiple sclerosis, enrolled in a pregnancy study.

The chain employs TRBV12-5 and TRBJ2-1, with D perhaps matching TRBD1 (5 bases). Trimming took 0 bases from V and 1 from J, leaving 13 bases between them. There are 17 residues in the CDR3. Germline CDR1 and CDR2: LGHNT and FRNRAP. CDR3 DNA: TGTGCTAGTGGTTTGGTATGGCAGGGTAGGTCCTACAATGAGCAGTTCTTC. Translation: CASGLVWQGRSYNEQFF. Using reference TRBV12-5 and TRBJ2-1 for the parts outside the CDR3, the full variable domain is DARVTQTPRHKVTEMGQEVTMRCQPILGHNTVFWYRQTMMQGLELLAYFRNRAPLDDSGMPKDRFSAEMPDATLATLKIQPSEPRDSAVYFCASGLVWQGRSYNEQFFGPGTRLTVL.

This CDR3 reads CASSEVLAGELFF. CDR3 coding DNA: TGTGCCAGCAGCGAGGTCCTGGCCGGGGAGCTGTTTTTT. V gene TRBV7-3 combines with J gene TRBJ2-2; D unclear. There are 13 residues in the CDR3. In germline, CDR1 is SGHTA, CDR2 FQGTGA. Trimming stripped 5 bases from V and 6 bases from J, with 10 bases between.

In this sample, this clone turned up once. The chain joins TRBV9 to TRBJ1-3; TRBD1 matches at 11 bases. The CDR3 has 16 residues. Germline assignment: CDR1 SGDLS and CDR2 YYNGEE. J was trimmed by 4 bases and V by 4 bases; bases with no gene match: 7. CDR3 sequence (DNA): TGTGCCAGCAGCCCTCGGGACAGGGGGTCCGGAAACACCATATATTTT. Amino acid sequence: CASSPRDRGSGNTIYF.

The table lists this clone with a few counts. The V and J genes are TRBV19 and TRBJ1-2; D is perhaps TRBD1 (5 bases). The CDR3 sequence is 14 residues long. Trimming pared 6 bases from V and 7 bases from J, leaving 18 bases between. The V gene's germline CDR1 is LNHDA and CDR2 SQIVND (reference sequence). The CDR3 reads CASRGQGGVGGYTF. The CDR3 DNA is TGTGCCAGTAGGGGCCAGGGAGGTGTGGGTGGCTACACCTTC.

The V call is TRBV7-9, the J call TRBJ1-4; D gene ambiguous. Germline CDR1 is SEHNR and CDR2 is FQNEAQ (reference sequence). Trimming removed 2 bases at V and 7 bases at J, with 2 bases between. The CDR3 runs to 11 residues. The CDR3 DNA is TGTGCCAGCAGCTTACGTGAAAAACTGTTTTTT. Protein product: CASSLREKLFF.

The rearrangement links TRBV19 to TRBJ2-7, with D possibly matching TRBD2 (6 bases). Germline CDR1 LNHDA, CDR2 SQIVND (reference sequence). Trimming removed 3 bases from V and 5 bases from J, with 17 bases in between. CDR3 length equals 15 residues. This CDR3 is CASSIRGQSGDEQYF. The CDR3 nucleotides read TGTGCCAGTAGTATTCGTGGGCAATCGGGAGACGAGCAGTACTTC.

The chain recombines TRBV2 with TRBJ1-4, with D tentatively TRBD1 (6 bases). V lost 7 bases to trimming and J lost 3 bases, with 15 bases between them. The germline V gene encodes CDR1 SNHLY and CDR2 FYNNEI. The CDR3 covers 15 residues. The CDR3, as DNA: TGTGCCAGCATTTTCAGGGGAAGGTCTAATGAAAAACTGTTTTTT. This sequence encodes CASIFRGRSNEKLFF.

The V gene is TRBV6-5, the J gene TRBJ1-2; D unclear. The germline CDR1 and CDR2 sequences are MNHEY and SVGAGI. V was cut by 5 bases and J by 3 bases, with 13 bases left in between. The CDR3 extends over 14 amino acids. The CDR3: CASSLLGSYYGYTF. CDR3 nucleotide sequence: TGTGCCAGCAGTCTACTAGGGTCCTACTATGGCTACACCTTC.

The chain couples TRBV30 to TRBJ1-1; TRBD1 is a possible D gene (5 bases). The CDR3 length is 18 residues. CDR1 and CDR2 (germline): GTSNPN, SVGIG (reference sequence). V was shortened by 1 base and J by 0 bases, with 21 bases between the two germline ends. The CDR3 loop is CAWSGLFIGGSVNTEAFF. The CDR3 bases are TGTGCCTGGAGTGGTCTGTTTATTGGGGGGTCTGTGAACACTGAAGCTTTCTTT.

The DNA for the CDR3 is TGTGCCAGCAGCCCGAGGACAGAAGCGGGGGCGGCCCTCACCTACGAGCAGTACTTC. The encoded protein is CASSPRTEAGAALTYEQYF. This chain uses TRBV7-9 with TRBJ2-7; 8 bases match TRBD2. J was trimmed by 2 bases and V by 5 bases; bases with no gene match: 20. The CDR3 length is 19 residues. Germline V lookup: CDR1 SEHNR, CDR2 FQNEAQ (reference sequence).

For this clone: The same CDR3 is also encoded by other DNA sequences in this sample. The genes are TRBV19 and TRBJ2-7; D may be TRBD2 (5 bases). V lost 1 base, J lost 0 bases, and 7 bases lay in between. From germline, CDR1 is LNHDA and CDR2 SQIVND (reference sequence). The CDR3 length is 14 residues. In DNA form, the CDR3 reads TGTGCCAGTAGTATAGTAGGGAGCTCCTACGAGCAGTACTTC. Protein product: CASSIVGSSYEQYF. Together with reference TRBV19 and TRBJ2-7, the CDR3 gives the full variable domain: DGGITQSPKYLFRKEGQNVTLSCEQNLNHDAMYWYRQDPGQGLRLIYYSQIVNDFQKGDIAEGYSVSREKKESFPLTVTSAQKNPTAFYLCASSIVGSSYEQYFGPGTRLTVT.

Comment on this clone: One junction end disagrees with the germline gene, perhaps due to a read error. The V and J genes are TRBV2 and TRBJ2-4; D possibly corresponds to TRBD2 (6 bases). CDR1 SNHLY and CDR2 FYNNEI come from the germline V gene. The CDR3 totals 17 residues. The CDR3 sequence: CASREGSTGGAKNIQYF. As DNA, the CDR3 is TGTGCCAGCAGGGAAGGATCTACCGGGGGAGCCAAAAACATTCAGTACTTC. Using reference TRBV2 and TRBJ2-4 for the parts outside the CDR3, the full variable domain is EPEVTQTPSHQVTQMGQEVILRCVPISNHLYFYWYRQILGQKVEFLVSFYNNEISEKSEIFDDQFSVERPDGSNFTLKIRSTKLEDSAMYFCASREGSTGGAKNIQYFGAGTRLSVL.

This clone was observed a handful of times. CDR3 nucleotides: TGTGCCAGCAGCTTAGAGGGACAGGGGACTGAAGCTTTCTTT. Translated: CASSLEGQGTEAFF. The chain employs TRBV7-9 and TRBJ1-1; 10 bases align to TRBD1. V was clipped by 1 base and J by 5 bases; unmatched bases: 1. CDR1 SEHNR and CDR2 FQNEAQ come from the germline V gene (reference sequence). The CDR3 covers 14 residues.

The chain's CDR3 is CASSRLGQFGQSNQPQHF. Written as DNA, the CDR3 is TGTGCCAGCAGCCGTTTGGGACAGTTCGGTCAGAGCAATCAGCCCCAGCATTTT. The genes are TRBV2 and TRBJ1-5; 7 positions match TRBD1. Per the germline V gene, CDR1 is SNHLY and CDR2 is FYNNEI. The trim removed 6 bases at V and 1 base at J, leaving 15 bases unmatched. The CDR3 spans 18 residues.

V and J are TRBV12-5 and TRBJ1-6; D ambiguous. CDR3 length: 14 residues. The germline V and J ends were trimmed by 4 bases and 6 bases, with 10 bases remaining between them. From germline, CDR1 is LGHNT and CDR2 FRNRAP. The DNA of the CDR3 is TGTGCTAGTGGTTATGGTTCGGTTAATTCACCCCTCCACTTT. Translation: CASGYGSVNSPLHF.

The rearrangement joins TRBV5-1 to TRBJ1-4, with D possibly TRBD1 on 5 matching bases. Looked up from germline, CDR1 is SGHRS and CDR2 is YFSETQ. V was trimmed by 0 bases and J by 11 bases, leaving 17 bases between them. The CDR3 covers 15 residues. The CDR3 DNA sequence: TGCGCCAGCAGCTTGGAGTCGAGAGCCCAGGGTAAACTGTTTTTT. It encodes CASSLESRAQGKLFF.

This sequence joins TRBV11-3 and TRBJ1-1, with D hard to call. Trimming shortened V by 4 bases and J by 1 base, and 7 bases separated the two germline ends. The CDR3 spans 13 residues. Germline-derived CDR1 and CDR2 are SGHNT and YENEEA. The DNA for the CDR3 is TGTGCCAGCAGCTACACGGGGAACACTGAAGCTTTCTTT. Translation: CASSYTGNTEAFF.

A few counts support this clone. This chain joins TRBV5-6 and TRBJ1-5; D not resolved. The V and J ends lost 3 bases and 6 bases respectively, with 10 bases between them. The CDR3 loop spans 13 amino acids. Germline V gives CDR1 SGHDT, CDR2 YYEEEE. The CDR3 sequence is CASSSGNGQPQHF. The CDR3, as DNA: TGTGCCAGCAGCTCGGGGAACGGTCAGCCCCAGCATTTT.

This chain connects TRBV2 to TRBJ2-3; perhaps TRBD2 as D (5 bases). This CDR3 has 13 amino acids. Germline-derived CDR1 and CDR2 are SNHLY and FYNNEI. V was pared by 8 bases and J by 2 bases, with 11 bases between. The CDR3 region has the DNA TGTGCCAGCGGAACGGGGAACACAGATACGCAGTATTTT. Translation gives CASGTGNTDTQYF.

This sequence joins TRBV6-5 and TRBJ1-5; no definite D call. The CDR3 sequence is 13 residues long. V was trimmed by 4 bases and J by 3 bases, leaving 7 bases between them. Germline CDR1 reads MNHEY; CDR2 reads SVGAGI. The CDR3 DNA reads TGTGCCAGCAGTTCGGCGGCCAATCAGCCCCAGCATTTT. It is translated as CASSSAANQPQHF.

The V and J genes are TRBV19 and TRBJ1-3; D unresolved. V dropped 7 bases and J dropped 0 bases, with 16 bases sitting between them. This CDR3 is 16 amino acids long. CDR1 is LNHDA, CDR2 SQIVND, per germline (reference sequence). The CDR3 here is CASTPGRGYSGNTIYF. CDR3 in DNA: TGTGCCAGTACCCCCGGACGGGGATACTCTGGAAACACCATATATTTT.

The chain has TRBV7-6 and TRBJ2-5, with D possibly TRBD1 on 5 matching bases. V lost 5 bases, J lost 2 bases, and 12 bases lay in between. The CDR3 is made up of 14 amino acids. Germline CDR1 reads SGHVS; CDR2 reads FNYEAQ. CDR3 sequence reads: CASSLLKGQETQYF. CDR3 DNA sequence: TGTGCCAGCAGCCTCTTGAAGGGGCAAGAGACCCAGTACTTC.

The CDR3 spells CASSQESKGAFYTEAFF. The CDR3 DNA reads TGTGCCAGCAGCCAAGAGAGCAAGGGGGCCTTTTACACTGAAGCTTTCTTT. The chain combines TRBV14 with TRBJ1-1, with 7 nucleotides matching TRBD1. V lost 0 bases to trimming and J lost 3 bases; unmatched junction nucleotides: 10. The CDR3 runs 17 residues. The germline gives CDR1 SGHDN, CDR2 FVKESK.